This T cell receptor beta chain was observed in a study of T cells in Graves' hyperthyroidism and ophthalmopathy. Findings of the study overall: The blood repertoire included most of the expanded thyroid clonotypes above 0.001. The model predicted ophthalmopathy a median roughly six months before onset.

Trimming took 2 bases from V and 3 from J, leaving 5 bases between them. The germline V gene encodes CDR1 SGHAT and CDR2 FQNNGV. The CDR3 is 13 amino acids. Amplified TCR beta CDR3 regions came from RNA transcripts. The TCR CDR3 first-round RT-PCR relied on the HTBI primer set. TCRdb reanalysed the multiplex PCR reads using MiXCR and keeps one entry per CDR3 protein. The data show about 180,000 distinct CDR3 sequences, more than 15% seen once. This clonotype has ten or more counts. Its antigen is unidentified. The gene calls are TRBV11-2 and TRBJ2-1, with D hard to call. Sequencing was performed on blood. The clonotype was recovered from a woman between 50 and 59 years old with Graves' hyperthyroidism. CDR3 nucleotide sequence: TGTGCCAGCAGCTTATCCGGCTACAATGAGCAGTTCTTC. Translation gives CASSLSGYNEQFF. Drawing the rest from reference TRBV11-2 and TRBJ2-1, the complete variable domain is EAGVAQSPRYKIIEKRQSVAFWCNPISGHATLYWYQQILGQGPKLLIQFQNNGVVDDSQLPKDRFSAERLKGVDSTLKIQPAKLEDSAVYLCASSLSGYNEQFFGPGTRLTVL.